The rows below give T cell receptor beta chains drawn from one sample of a study of blood T cell repertoires in COVID-19. Method: immunoSEQ multiplex PCR; TCRdb's copy keeps in-frame clones and lacks some. The table records about 300,000 clones, around nine tenths of them present only once. The sample comprised PBMCs or T cells enriched from blood (not recorded which). The receptors stem from a woman between 18 and 29 years old who had recovered from COVID-19. Both conserved end residues are part of each CDR3. A D gene is named only where the DNA matches it firmly. A row's size may be missing; if present it is once, few, many or a size class.

CDR3 DNA: TGCGCCAGCAGCTTGGGGGCAGGGGAGGAAAAACTGTTTTTT
CDR3 protein: CASSLGAGEEKLFF
D gene: -
clone size: -
V gene: TRBV5-1
J gene: TRBJ1-4

CDR3 DNA: TGTGCCAGCAGCTTAGTACCCAGCTCCTACGAGCAGTACTTC
CDR3 protein: CASSLVPSSYEQYF
D gene: -
clone size: -
V gene: TRBV7-9
J gene: TRBJ2-7

CDR3 DNA: TGTGCCTGGAATCCCGGGGTTTCATCAGAGACCCAGTACTTC
CDR3 protein: CAWNPGVSSETQYF
D gene: -
clone size: -
V gene: TRBV30
J gene: TRBJ2-5

CDR3 DNA: TGTGCCAGCACCCACCCGGGAGTGGAGACCCAGTACTTC
CDR3 protein: CASTHPGVETQYF
D gene: -
clone size: -
V gene: TRBV12-3/TRBV12-4
J gene: TRBJ2-5

CDR3 DNA: TGTGCCAGTAGTAGGGCTAGCGGGAGCCCGGGAGATACGCAGTATTTT
CDR3 protein: CASSRASGSPGDTQYF
D gene: TRBD2
clone size: -
V gene: TRBV19
J gene: TRBJ2-3

CDR3 DNA: TGTGCCAGCAGTTACTCGTGGGCAGGGAACACTGAAGCTTTCTTT
CDR3 protein: CASSYSWAGNTEAFF
D gene: -
clone size: once
V gene: TRBV6-5
J gene: TRBJ1-1

CDR3 DNA: TGCAGCGTTGTAGAGCGGGAGATCCAAGAGACCCAGTACTTC
CDR3 protein: CSVVEREIQETQYF
D gene: TRBD2
clone size: -
V gene: TRBV29-1
J gene: TRBJ2-5

CDR3 DNA: TGTGCCACCAGTGATGCCGGGACATCTAACTATGGCTACACCTTC
CDR3 protein: CATSDAGTSNYGYTF
D gene: -
clone size: -
V gene: TRBV24-1
J gene: TRBJ1-2

CDR3 DNA: TGTGCCAGCAGCTTGGGAGCGGCCCCAGTAAGGCACGAGCAGTACTTC
CDR3 protein: CASSLGAAPVRHEQYF
D gene: -
clone size: -
V gene: TRBV5-8
J gene: TRBJ2-7

CDR3 DNA: TGTGCCTGGAATGAGGGTTGGACTGAAGCTTTCTTT
CDR3 protein: CAWNEGWTEAFF
D gene: -
clone size: -
V gene: TRBV30
J gene: TRBJ1-1

CDR3 DNA: TGTGCCAGCAGCTTGTTTTGGGGGGACAGGGTTATGAACACTGAAGCTTTCTTT
CDR3 protein: CASSLFWGDRVMNTEAFF
D gene: TRBD1
clone size: few
V gene: TRBV7-9
J gene: TRBJ1-1

CDR3 DNA: TGCAGCGTTGGGAGGCAGTCGAACACTGAAGCTTTCTTT
CDR3 protein: CSVGRQSNTEAFF
D gene: -
clone size: few
V gene: TRBV29-1
J gene: TRBJ1-1

CDR3 DNA: TGTGCCAGTACCGCGGGATCCGGGACAGGGGTTTCAGAGACCCAGTACTTC
CDR3 protein: CASTAGSGTGVSETQYF
D gene: TRBD1
clone size: -
V gene: TRBV19
J gene: TRBJ2-5

CDR3 DNA: TGTGCCAGCAGCACCGGACTAGCGGGGGGCCCCTTCCTGTTCTTC
CDR3 protein: CASSTGLAGGPFLFF
D gene: TRBD2
clone size: -
V gene: TRBV6-2/TRBV6-3
J gene: TRBJ2-1

CDR3 DNA: TGTGCCAGCAGCCCTGTCCCTGATGCTAGCTCCTATAATTCACCCCTCCACTTT
CDR3 protein: CASSPVPDASSYNSPLHF
D gene: -
clone size: -
V gene: TRBV7-9
J gene: TRBJ1-6

CDR3 DNA: TGTGCCAGCAGCTTGATTGGCGGGGGGGTCCGGTCCGAGCAGTACTTC
CDR3 protein: CASSLIGGGVRSEQYF
D gene: TRBD2
clone size: -
V gene: TRBV7-2
J gene: TRBJ2-7

CDR3 DNA: TGTGCCAGCAGCCCTGGTGAAGCGGGGGGGCTTTACGAGCAGTACTTC
CDR3 protein: CASSPGEAGGLYEQYF
D gene: TRBD2
clone size: -
V gene: TRBV7-9
J gene: TRBJ2-7

CDR3 DNA: TGCGCCAGCAGTCAATCGTCTGGCGGGAGGGCCGCGGGTGAGCAGTTCTTC
CDR3 protein: CASSQSSGGRAAGEQFF
D gene: TRBD2
clone size: -
V gene: TRBV23-1
J gene: TRBJ2-1

CDR3 DNA: TGTGCCAGCAGAGGACAGCCTTCCACCGGGGAGCTGTTTTTT
CDR3 protein: CASRGQPSTGELFF
D gene: -
clone size: -
V gene: TRBV6-5
J gene: TRBJ2-2

CDR3 DNA: TGCAGCGGCCGGCCATTAGCGGGGGGCGATACGCAGTATTTT
CDR3 protein: CSGRPLAGGDTQYF
D gene: TRBD2
clone size: -
V gene: TRBV29-1
J gene: TRBJ2-3

CDR3 DNA: TGTGCCAGCAAATGGCGGGCTGGATATAGCACAGATACGCAGTATTTT
CDR3 protein: CASKWRAGYSTDTQYF
D gene: -
clone size: -
V gene: TRBV5-6
J gene: TRBJ2-3

CDR3 DNA: TGTGCCAGCAGCTTAGACAGCGGGAGGGCCGCGGATGAGCAGTTCTTC
CDR3 protein: CASSLDSGRAADEQFF
D gene: TRBD2
clone size: -
V gene: TRBV7-2
J gene: TRBJ2-1

CDR3 DNA: TGTGCCAGCAGCCAAATCGGGAACACTGAAGCTTTCTTT
CDR3 protein: CASSQIGNTEAFF
D gene: -
clone size: -
V gene: TRBV3-1/TRBV3-2
J gene: TRBJ1-1

CDR3 DNA: TGTGCCAGCAGCGAGGGACTAGCGGGAGTTTACGAGCAGTACTTC
CDR3 protein: CASSEGLAGVYEQYF
D gene: TRBD2
clone size: -
V gene: TRBV9
J gene: TRBJ2-7

CDR3 DNA: TGTGCCAGCAGACGCAGCGGGACGTACAATGAGCAGTTCTTC
CDR3 protein: CASRRSGTYNEQFF
D gene: TRBD2
clone size: once
V gene: TRBV14
J gene: TRBJ2-1

CDR3 DNA: TGCAGCGTTGAAGTGGGTCTAGGATCAACCTACGAGCAGTACTTC
CDR3 protein: CSVEVGLGSTYEQYF
D gene: -
clone size: few
V gene: TRBV29-1
J gene: TRBJ2-7

CDR3 DNA: TGTGCCAGCTCACCACAGCAGGGTGTAGATGAAAAACTGTTTTTT
CDR3 protein: CASSPQQGVDEKLFF
D gene: -
clone size: -
V gene: TRBV18
J gene: TRBJ1-4

CDR3 DNA: TGTGCCAGCTCACGGGGACAGAGAGAAAAGCGCTATGGCTACACCTTC
CDR3 protein: CASSRGQREKRYGYTF
D gene: TRBD1
clone size: -
V gene: TRBV18
J gene: TRBJ1-2

CDR3 DNA: TGTGCCAGCAGCCAAAAAAACAATGAGCAGTTCTTC
CDR3 protein: CASSQKNNEQFF
D gene: -
clone size: -
V gene: TRBV7-2
J gene: TRBJ2-1

CDR3 DNA: TGTGCCAGCAGCTTAGATCGGGCGCCTAGCTTACCCCCCCCAAATGAGCAGTTCTTC
CDR3 protein: CASSLDRAPSLPPPNEQFF
D gene: -
clone size: -
V gene: TRBV7-8
J gene: TRBJ2-1

CDR3 DNA: TGTGCCAGCACTGATCCATTTGGGGCCTCCTACAATGAGCAGTTCTTC
CDR3 protein: CASTDPFGASYNEQFF
D gene: -
clone size: once
V gene: TRBV27
J gene: TRBJ2-1

CDR3 DNA: TGTGCCAGCAGCGTAAGTGGGACAGGGGTTGGAGATACGCAGTATTTT
CDR3 protein: CASSVSGTGVGDTQYF
D gene: TRBD1
clone size: once
V gene: TRBV9
J gene: TRBJ2-3

CDR3 DNA: TGCGCCAGCAGCCAAGCTCCGCGACTCCATGGCTACACCTTC
CDR3 protein: CASSQAPRLHGYTF
D gene: -
clone size: -
V gene: TRBV4-3
J gene: TRBJ1-2

CDR3 DNA: TGTGCCAGCAGCCCACTAGCCGGGACCACGCGGGAGACCCAGTACTTC
CDR3 protein: CASSPLAGTTRETQYF
D gene: -
clone size: -
V gene: TRBV4-2
J gene: TRBJ2-5

CDR3 DNA: TGTGCCAGCAGCTTAGGGGTCTCCCAGGGGAGCGACACTGAAGCTTTCTTT
CDR3 protein: CASSLGVSQGSDTEAFF
D gene: -
clone size: -
V gene: TRBV11-2
J gene: TRBJ1-1

CDR3 DNA: TGTGCCAGTAGTCCCAAAGAGTACTACTATCAGCCCCAGCATTTT
CDR3 protein: CASSPKEYYYQPQHF
D gene: -
clone size: -
V gene: TRBV19
J gene: TRBJ1-5

CDR3 DNA: TGTGCCAGCAGCCAGCAGGGACATTCGAACACCGGGGAGCTGTTTTTT
CDR3 protein: CASSQQGHSNTGELFF
D gene: -
clone size: once
V gene: TRBV3-1/TRBV3-2
J gene: TRBJ2-2

CDR3 DNA: TGCAGCGCTACCGGGACTAGCGGGAGGTACGAGCAGTACTTC
CDR3 protein: CSATGTSGRYEQYF
D gene: TRBD2
clone size: -
V gene: TRBV29-1
J gene: TRBJ2-7

CDR3 DNA: TGTGCCAGCAGTGCAACTAGCGGGAGGGCAGATACGCAGTATTTT
CDR3 protein: CASSATSGRADTQYF
D gene: TRBD2
clone size: -
V gene: TRBV2
J gene: TRBJ2-3

CDR3 DNA: TGTGCCAGCAGTTACTCGATGTTAGCCGCCAAAAACATTCAGTACTTC
CDR3 protein: CASSYSMLAAKNIQYF
D gene: -
clone size: -
V gene: TRBV6-6
J gene: TRBJ2-4

CDR3 DNA: TGTGCCAGCAGTTCAGGGGTCAACACCGGGGAGCTGTTTTTT
CDR3 protein: CASSSGVNTGELFF
D gene: -
clone size: once
V gene: TRBV6-5
J gene: TRBJ2-2

CDR3 DNA: TGTGCCAGCAGCCAATACAGGGAGAACACTGAAGCTTTCTTT
CDR3 protein: CASSQYRENTEAFF
D gene: -
clone size: -
V gene: TRBV14
J gene: TRBJ1-1

CDR3 DNA: TGCGCCAGCAGCTCGGGGGGACCAGCGGGGCGACGAGAGACCCAGTACTTC
CDR3 protein: CASSSGGPAGRRETQYF
D gene: TRBD2
clone size: -
V gene: TRBV5-1
J gene: TRBJ2-5

CDR3 DNA: TGTGCCAGCAGTCCCCCAACCACCCTCAGGGAGCAGTACTTC
CDR3 protein: CASSPPTTLREQYF
D gene: -
clone size: -
V gene: TRBV6-2/TRBV6-3
J gene: TRBJ2-7

CDR3 DNA: TGTGCCAGCAGCTTATCAGCGGTTGGAAACACCATATATTTT
CDR3 protein: CASSLSAVGNTIYF
D gene: -
clone size: -
V gene: TRBV7-3
J gene: TRBJ1-3

CDR3 DNA: TGCAGCGTTGCAGGTTACAATGAGCAGTTCTTC
CDR3 protein: CSVAGYNEQFF
D gene: -
clone size: once
V gene: TRBV29-1
J gene: TRBJ2-1

CDR3 DNA: TGTGCCAGCAGCTTGCGGAGGGACAGAGCTAACTATGGCTACACCTTC
CDR3 protein: CASSLRRDRANYGYTF
D gene: TRBD1
clone size: -
V gene: TRBV5-6
J gene: TRBJ1-2

CDR3 DNA: TGTGCCAGCAGCTACAACCCTGGAAACACCATATATTTT
CDR3 protein: CASSYNPGNTIYF
D gene: -
clone size: -
V gene: TRBV7-3
J gene: TRBJ1-3

CDR3 DNA: TGTGCCAGCAGCTTAGGTCAGTTCAATGAGCAGTTCTTC
CDR3 protein: CASSLGQFNEQFF
D gene: -
clone size: -
V gene: TRBV11-3
J gene: TRBJ2-1

CDR3 DNA: TGTGCCAGCAGTTTACTGACAGCGAACACCGGGGAGCTGTTTTTT
CDR3 protein: CASSLLTANTGELFF
D gene: -
clone size: -
V gene: TRBV28
J gene: TRBJ2-2

CDR3 DNA: TGTGCCACCAGTGATTTGTCGCTAGCGGGAGTTAGTGAGCAGTTCTTC
CDR3 protein: CATSDLSLAGVSEQFF
D gene: TRBD2
clone size: -
V gene: TRBV24-1
J gene: TRBJ2-1

CDR3 DNA: TGCGCCAGCAGCTTCGGGAAGTCCACAGATACGCAGTATTTT
CDR3 protein: CASSFGKSTDTQYF
D gene: -
clone size: -
V gene: TRBV5-1
J gene: TRBJ2-3

CDR3 DNA: TGTGCCAGCAGGGAAGCGGGCGGATACACCAATGAGCAGTTCTTC
CDR3 protein: CASREAGGYTNEQFF
D gene: -
clone size: -
V gene: TRBV13
J gene: TRBJ2-1

CDR3 DNA: TGTGCCAGCAGCTCGACTAGGGAAGAGACCCAGTACTTC
CDR3 protein: CASSSTREETQYF
D gene: -
clone size: -
V gene: TRBV7-3
J gene: TRBJ2-5

CDR3 DNA: TGTGCCAGCAGTATCTCCGGGACAGGGTATCAGCCCCAGCATTTT
CDR3 protein: CASSISGTGYQPQHF
D gene: TRBD1
clone size: -
V gene: TRBV6-1
J gene: TRBJ1-5

CDR3 DNA: TGTGCCAGCAGCTTGGGACAGGGCCCAGATACGCAGTATTTT
CDR3 protein: CASSLGQGPDTQYF
D gene: TRBD1
clone size: -
V gene: TRBV5-5
J gene: TRBJ2-3

CDR3 DNA: TGTGCCAGCAGCTTAGAGAGCGGGAGGGATGAGCAGTACTTC
CDR3 protein: CASSLESGRDEQYF
D gene: TRBD2
clone size: -
V gene: TRBV11-2
J gene: TRBJ2-7

CDR3 DNA: TGCGCCAGCAGCTTGCTAACAGGGGTCATGAACACTGAAGCTTTCTTT
CDR3 protein: CASSLLTGVMNTEAFF
D gene: TRBD1
clone size: -
V gene: TRBV5-1
J gene: TRBJ1-1

CDR3 DNA: TGTGCCAGCAGCACAGGGCCTGTTGAAGCTTTCTTT
CDR3 protein: CASSTGPVEAFF
D gene: -
clone size: once
V gene: TRBV25-1
J gene: TRBJ1-1